This T cell receptor beta chain was captured in a study of T cells after yellow fever vaccination. From germline, CDR1 is SGHDT and CDR2 YYEEEE. The CDR3 is 14 residues long. V shed 4 bases and J shed 5 bases, with 15 bases lying between them. Conversion of TCR transcripts into cDNA relied on 5'RACE template switching, which added a universal primer site and UMIs. TCRdb re-derived calls from the 5' RACE reads in MiXCR, one entry per CDR3 protein. This sample carries fewer than 350,000 distinct CDR3 sequences, about 9.5% of them seen once, and the ten largest clones take 15% to 20%. This chain joins TRBV5-6 and TRBJ1-2; unclear D gene. This receptor was identified in a man between 18 and 29 years old who received the YFV17D yellow fever vaccine. The source was PBMCs, collected on the day of the first yellow fever vaccination. The CDR3 region has the DNA TGTGCCAGCAGCCGCCTCACAGTCCCATATGGCTACACCTTC. Translation: CASSRLTVPYGYTF.